The sequence of this T cell receptor (beta chain) was determined in a study of T cells in Graves' hyperthyroidism and ophthalmopathy. The study's findings and limits: The model made its ophthalmopathy prediction, and onset followed a median about 6 months later. Appearing also in blood were most of the thyroid clonotypes expanded above 0.001.

For this clonotype: Its target is not known.

Stable disease denoted Graves' hyperthyroidism without ophthalmopathy progression within 18 months. Diagnoses used clinical symptoms, serum thyroxine and TRAb, thyroid ultrasound and orbital computed tomography. There are 14 residues in the CDR3. V gave up 6 bases and J gave up 2 bases; unmatched junction bases: 6. Germline-derived CDR1 and CDR2 are MDHEN and SYDVKM. Amplification of TCR beta CDR3 regions was performed using RNA transcripts as template. An initial round of RT-PCR targeting the TCR CDR3 relied on the HTBI primer set. MiXCR, run by TCRdb on the multiplex PCR reads, gives a single entry per CDR3 protein. The profile shows 450,000 to 600,000 distinct CDR3 sequences, approximately 14% of them singletons.

Sequenced sample: blood. This clonotype was obtained from a woman aged 40 to 49 with Graves' hyperthyroidism. This chain uses TRBV28 with TRBJ2-7; TRBD2 aligns across 8 bases. The CDR3 DNA is TGTGCCAGCAGAAAAACGGGACTAGCCTACGAGCAGTACTTC. This translates into CASRKTGLAYEQYF.